Each of the 20 T cell receptor beta chains below was sequenced from the same sample in a study of PD-1 blockade in classical Hodgkin lymphoma. Relapse was seen in all patients after autologous stem cell transplantation, and brentuximab vedotin exposure was variable. Profiling relied on immunoSEQ multiplex PCR, and the TCRdb table lists in-frame clones only, not all of them. Among around 66,000 clones listed, about 64% were seen once. The sample consisted of peripheral blood mononuclear cells (PBMCs), taken before the second cycle of nivolumab. The receptors were sampled from a human donor with classical Hodgkin lymphoma.

The J gene is TRBJ2-5, the V gene TRBV6-1, with 7 nucleotides matching TRBD1. Unmatched junction bases numbered 11, after V lost 5 bases and J lost 5 bases. Germline values: CDR1 MNHNS, CDR2 SASEGT. This CDR3 is built from 15 residues. The CDR3 nucleotides are TGTGCCAGCAGTCTAGGGAGAGGGGGCGGGGAGACCCAGTACTTC. Its protein is CASSLGRGGGETQYF.

V usage is TRBV5-1 and J usage is TRBJ2-7; tentative D call: TRBD2 (6 bases). Germline CDR1 reads SGHRS; CDR2 reads YFSETQ. Trimming removed 0 bases from V and 6 bases from J, with 16 bases in between. The CDR3 is 15 residues long. In DNA, the CDR3 is TGCGCCAGCAGCTTGGGTTCGGGGGTCCGCTCCGAGCAGTACTTC. Its protein is CASSLGSGVRSEQYF.

This clone was detected once. The CDR3, as DNA: TGTGCCAGCAGCCCTCGAGCGGTGAACACTGAAGCTTTCTTT. Encoded protein: CASSPRAVNTEAFF. The rearrangement uses TRBV27 and TRBJ1-1; D call uncertain. Germline CDR1 and CDR2: MNHEY and SMNVEV (reference sequence). CDR3 size: 14 residues. Trimming removed 6 bases from V and 0 bases from J, with 11 bases in between.

This chain uses TRBV4-1 with TRBJ2-3; 12 bases fit TRBD2. CDR3 length: 17 residues. Germline assignment: CDR1 MGHRA and CDR2 YSYEKL. V gave up 2 bases and J gave up 2 bases; unmatched junction bases: 5. CDR3 protein: CASSQRGLAGTTDTQYF. CDR3 DNA: TGCGCCAGCAGCCAACGTGGACTAGCGGGGACCACAGATACGCAGTATTTT.

The table lists this clone with a few counts. The chain joins TRBV28 to TRBJ1-5; D gene uncertain. Per germline, CDR1 MDHEN and CDR2 SYDVKM. The V gene lost 3 bases and the J gene lost 2 bases, with 14 bases spanning the gap. The CDR3 is made up of 16 amino acids. CDR3 sequence: CASSFSSGERNQPQHF. The CDR3 DNA reads as TGTGCCAGCAGTTTTAGTTCAGGAGAACGCAATCAGCCCCAGCATTTT. Complete variable domain (other parts from reference TRBV28 and TRBJ1-5): DVKVTQSSRYLVKRTGEKVFLECVQDMDHENMFWYRQDPGLGLRLIYFSYDVKMKEKGDIPEGYSVSREKKERFSLILESASTNQTSMYLCASSFSSGERNQPQHFGDGTRLSIL.

The chain combines TRBV6-6 with TRBJ2-7; 8 positions match TRBD1. The CDR3 is 14 amino acids. Trimming removed 6 bases from V and 2 bases from J; junction bases left unmatched: 6. Germline V gene lookup returns CDR1 MNHNY and CDR2 SVGAGI (reference sequence). In DNA, the CDR3 is TGTGCCAGCAGCCGACAGGGGCCCCCCTACGAGCAGTACTTC. Its protein product is CASSRQGPPYEQYF.

The chain recombines TRBV11-2 with TRBJ2-7, with D perhaps TRBD1 (5 bases). CDR1 and CDR2 (germline): SGHAT, FQNNGV. This CDR3 has 14 residues. V lost 0 bases, J lost 1 base, and 7 bases lay in between. The DNA of the CDR3 is TGTGCCAGCAGCTTAGATCGACAGTCCTACGAGCAGTACTTC. This translates into CASSLDRQSYEQYF.

The rearrangement links TRBV25-1 to TRBJ2-5; 11 bases map to TRBD2. The CDR3 has 15 residues. Germline assignment: CDR1 MGHDK and CDR2 SYGVNS. The J segment lost 2 bases and the V segment lost 4 bases, leaving 3 bases of the junction unmatched. The CDR3 DNA is TGTGCCAGCAGTGGAACTAGCGGGGGACAAGAGACCCAGTACTTC. The encoded protein is CASSGTSGGQETQYF.

This chain links TRBV28 with TRBJ2-5; D is uncertain. V lost 5 bases, J lost 4 bases, and 17 bases lay in between. CDR3 length: 15 amino acids. CDR1 MDHEN and CDR2 SYDVKM come from the germline V gene. CDR3 loop: CASSPPAATGETQYF. The CDR3 region has the DNA TGTGCCAGCAGTCCCCCCGCCGCAACTGGAGAGACCCAGTACTTC.

V gene TRBV19 combines with J gene TRBJ1-3; 8 bases are a match to TRBD1. J lost 3 bases, V lost 9 bases, and 16 bases had no gene match. Germline V gives CDR1 LNHDA, CDR2 SQIVND (reference sequence). CDR3 length: 17 residues. CDR3 in DNA: TGTGCCAGCACCGCTGGGGCCAGGGGGCGCAGTGGAAACACCATATATTTT. It yields the protein CASTAGARGRSGNTIYF. Drawing the rest from reference TRBV19 and TRBJ1-3, the complete variable domain is DGGITQSPKYLFRKEGQNVTLSCEQNLNHDAMYWYRQDPGQGLRLIYYSQIVNDFQKGDIAEGYSVSREKKESFPLTVTSAQKNPTAFYLCASTAGARGRSGNTIYFGEGSWLTVV.

The CDR3 region is CASSVTGWTHF. DNA of the CDR3: TGTGCCAGCAGTGTAACCGGTTGGACCCACTTT. V gene TRBV6-5 combines with J gene TRBJ1-6, with unresolved D. The CDR3 sequence is 11 residues long. V was shortened by 5 bases and J by 18 bases, with 14 bases between the two germline ends. CDR1 and CDR2 (germline): MNHEY, SVGAGI.

In this sample, this clone turned up a few times. The chain combines TRBV2 with TRBJ1-2, with 9 bases fitting TRBD1. Losses at the gene ends were 8 bases for V and 4 bases for J; bases not matched to a gene: 11. The CDR3 has 15 residues. The germline V gene has CDR1 SNHLY and CDR2 FYNNEI. The CDR3 sequence: CASPKGSQGAYGYTF. In DNA, the CDR3 is TGTGCCAGCCCGAAGGGTTCACAGGGGGCCTATGGCTACACCTTC. The full variable domain, its missing parts supplied by reference TRBV2 and TRBJ1-2, is EPEVTQTPSHQVTQMGQEVILRCVPISNHLYFYWYRQILGQKVEFLVSFYNNEISEKSEIFDDQFSVERPDGSNFTLKIRSTKLEDSAMYFCASPKGSQGAYGYTFGSGTRLTVV.

The chain joins TRBV11-1 to TRBJ1-2; D is unresolved. The CDR3 contains 12 residues. Trimming shortened V by 1 base and J by 6 bases, and 6 bases separated the two germline ends. The V gene's germline CDR1 is SGHAT and CDR2 FQDESV (reference sequence). CDR3 nucleotides: TGTGCCAGCAGCTTAGGGATACATGGCTACACCTTC. Translated, it gives CASSLGIHGYTF. Filled out from reference TRBV11-1 and TRBJ1-2, the complete variable domain reads EAEVAQSPRYKITEKSQAVAFWCDPISGHATLYWYRQILGQGPELLVQFQDESVVDDSQLPKDRFSAERLKGVDSTLKIQPAELGDSAMYLCASSLGIHGYTFGSGTRLTVV.

The rearrangement links TRBV29-1 to TRBJ2-3; 8 positions match TRBD2. J was trimmed by 0 bases and V by 6 bases; bases with no gene match: 8. The CDR3 length is 15 residues. The germline CDR1 and CDR2 sequences are SQVTM and ANQGSEA. DNA of the CDR3: TGCAGCGTAGAAAAGCGGGGGCCTAGCACAGATACGCAGTATTTT. It codes for CSVEKRGPSTDTQYF.

V usage is TRBV2 and J usage is TRBJ1-5; no clear D. Germline assignment: CDR1 SNHLY and CDR2 FYNNEI. The V gene lost 5 bases and the J gene lost 8 bases, with 10 bases spanning the gap. The CDR3 has 12 residues. The CDR3 bases are TGTGCCAGCAGTCCCGAGATAAAGCCCCAGCATTTT. Translated, it gives CASSPEIKPQHF.

This chain uses TRBV5-1 with TRBJ1-3; TRBD1 is a possible D gene (5 bases). The V and J ends lost 4 bases and 1 base respectively, with 12 bases between them. This CDR3 is 15 amino acids long. Germline-derived CDR1 and CDR2 are SGHRS and YFSETQ. Here the CDR3 DNA reads TGCGCCAGCAGCCCCCAGGGTGGGTCTGGAAACACCATATATTTT. Amino acid sequence: CASSPQGGSGNTIYF.

The rearrangement joins TRBV7-6 to TRBJ1-1; D unclear. Germline V gives CDR1 SGHVS, CDR2 FNYEAQ. Trimming removed 1 base from V and 1 base from J, with 10 bases in between. This CDR3 is 15 amino acids long. The CDR3 protein is CASSLVYGSNTEAFF. The DNA for the CDR3 is TGTGCCAGCAGCTTAGTGTACGGCTCGAACACTGAAGCTTTCTTT.

The chain is built from TRBV4-1 and TRBJ2-1; maybe TRBD1 (6 bases). The CDR3 is 14 residues long. The germline V gene has CDR1 MGHRA and CDR2 YSYEKL. V was trimmed by 0 bases and J by 8 bases, leaving 11 bases between them. As DNA, the CDR3 is TGCGCCAGCAGCCAAGAACGCAGGGGCGATGAGCAGTTCTTC. Amino acids: CASSQERRGDEQFF.

The table lists this clone with many counts. The gene calls are TRBV7-9 and TRBJ1-4, with D perhaps TRBD1 (6 bases). The germline V and J ends were trimmed by 1 base and 5 bases, with 11 bases remaining between them. There are 15 residues in the CDR3. The germline gives CDR1 SEHNR, CDR2 FQNEAQ (reference sequence). The DNA for the CDR3 is TGTGCCAGCAGCTTAGGGGGGGCGGAGAATGAAAAACTGTTTTTT. Translated: CASSLGGAENEKLFF.

The rearrangement joins TRBV29-1 to TRBJ1-1; maybe TRBD1 (6 bases). From germline, CDR1 is SQVTM and CDR2 ANQGSEA. The CDR3 loop spans 12 amino acids. Trimming stripped 7 bases from V and 8 bases from J, with 17 bases between. The chain's CDR3 is CSGLGGQIEAFF. In DNA, the CDR3 is TGCAGCGGCCTTGGTGGACAGATCGAAGCTTTCTTT.